The 16 T cell receptor beta chains below all came from one sample that was sequenced in a study of blood T cell repertoires in COVID-19. Clones were read by immunoSEQ multiplex PCR, and TCRdb kept only the in-frame ones, dropping some. The sample contains approximately 200,000 clones, around 82% of which appear only once. Sequencing was done on a sample of peripheral blood. These receptors originate from a woman aged 60-75 years with acute or convalescent COVID-19.

The chain employs TRBV6-5 and TRBJ2-7; D might be TRBD1 (6 bases). V lost 5 bases to trimming and J lost 7 bases, with 21 bases between them. The CDR3 totals 15 residues. Germline CDR1 reads MNHEY; CDR2 reads SVGAGI. This CDR3 reads CASSLGTPGVGEQYF. The CDR3 DNA reads TGTGCCAGCAGTCTCGGGACCCCAGGGGTGGGGGAGCAGTACTTC.

A few counts support this clone. The gene calls are TRBV12-3 or TRBV12-4 and TRBJ2-7; weak D call: TRBD1 (6 bases). Trimming removed 2 bases at V and 5 bases at J, with 10 bases between. The CDR3 has 13 amino acids. The CDR3 spells CASSLRGSNEQYF. In DNA, the CDR3 is TGTGCCAGCAGTTTAAGGGGGAGCAACGAGCAGTACTTC.

V and J are TRBV2 and TRBJ1-1; 7 nucleotides align to TRBD1. The CDR3 contains 14 residues. Germline V gene lookup returns CDR1 SNHLY and CDR2 FYNNEI. Unmatched junction bases numbered 4, after V lost 5 bases and J lost 1 base. CDR3 region: CASSPGQPNTEAFF. The CDR3 DNA reads as TGTGCCAGCAGTCCGGGACAGCCGAACACTGAAGCTTTCTTT.

The CDR3 DNA is TGTGCCAGCAGTGTAACAGGGAACACTGAAGCTTTCTTT. It is translated as CASSVTGNTEAFF. This sequence joins TRBV2 and TRBJ1-1; tentative D call: TRBD1 (5 bases). Germline V lookup: CDR1 SNHLY, CDR2 FYNNEI. This CDR3 has 13 amino acids. The V end lost 4 bases, the J end lost 1 base, and 7 bases lay between the germline ends.

The rearrangement links TRBV5-4 to TRBJ2-2, with D possibly TRBD2 on 7 matching bases. This CDR3 is 17 amino acids long. The V end was cut by 1 base, the J end by 4 bases, with 17 bases between. Germline V gene data show CDR1 as SGHNT and CDR2 as YYREEE (reference sequence). CDR3 nucleotides: TGTGCCAGCAGCTTGCGAGGAGGGGGGGCCGGCACCGGGGAGCTGTTTTTT. This gives the protein CASSLRGGGAGTGELFF.

The rearrangement joins TRBV30 to TRBJ1-5, with D perhaps matching TRBD1 (5 bases). The length of the CDR3 is 15 residues. Germline V gives CDR1 GTSNPN, CDR2 SVGIG (reference sequence). The ends were cut back, 3 bases at V and 3 bases at J, with 15 bases in the middle. CDR3 region: CAWSSSWGDNQPQHF. The CDR3 DNA reads TGTGCCTGGAGCAGCTCCTGGGGGGACAATCAGCCCCAGCATTTT. Full variable domain (rest looked up from reference TRBV30 and TRBJ1-5): SQTIHQWPATLVQPVGSPLSLECTVEGTSNPNLYWYRQAAGRGLQLLFYSVGIGQISSEVPQNLSASRPQDRQFILSSKKLLLSDSGFYLCAWSSSWGDNQPQHFGDGTRLSIL.

This chain joins TRBV28 and TRBJ1-1; D remains ambiguous. CDR1 is MDHEN, CDR2 SYDVKM, per germline. The V end was cut by 7 bases, the J end by 9 bases, with 18 bases between. The CDR3 runs to 13 residues. The CDR3 coding sequence is TGTGCCAGCACCTGGGGAGGCACATCGCAAGCTTTCTTT. This sequence encodes CASTWGGTSQAFF. The whole variable domain, remainder taken from reference TRBV28 and TRBJ1-1, is DVKVTQSSRYLVKRTGEKVFLECVQDMDHENMFWYRQDPGLGLRLIYFSYDVKMKEKGDIPEGYSVSREKKERFSLILESASTNQTSMYLCASTWGGTSQAFFGQGTRLTVV.

The chain employs TRBV5-4 and TRBJ1-3, with D hard to call. V was clipped by 0 bases and J by 0 bases, with 13 bases between them. This CDR3 comprises 17 residues. Germline assignment: CDR1 SGHNT and CDR2 YYREEE (reference sequence). CDR3 in DNA: TGTGCCAGCAGCTTGGGGGGAGGGCTTTCCTCTGGAAACACCATATATTTT. Protein product: CASSLGGGLSSGNTIYF.

Here the CDR3 reads CSAGAGESYGYTF. The CDR3 region has the DNA TGCAGCGCTGGGGCGGGAGAGAGCTATGGCTACACCTTC. The chain is built from TRBV29-1 and TRBJ1-2; a possible D gene is TRBD1 (5 bases). Trimming pared 7 bases from V and 4 bases from J, leaving 16 bases between. The germline V gene has CDR1 SQVTM and CDR2 ANQGSEA. The CDR3 sequence is 13 residues long.

This sequence joins TRBV5-1 and TRBJ2-2, with 9 positions matching TRBD1. CDR3 size: 15 residues. Germline V gene lookup returns CDR1 SGHRS and CDR2 YFSETQ. V was clipped by 4 bases and J by 4 bases; unmatched bases: 5. The CDR3 protein is CASSVGQGGTGELFF. The CDR3 bases are TGCGCCAGCAGCGTGGGACAGGGAGGCACCGGGGAGCTGTTTTTT.

V gene TRBV5-5 combines with J gene TRBJ1-5, with D tentatively TRBD1 (6 bases). Deletions cut 0 bases from V and 6 bases from J, with 16 bases between. The germline CDR1 and CDR2 sequences are SGHKS and YYEKEE (reference sequence). The CDR3 covers 16 residues. As DNA, the CDR3 is TGTGCCAGCAGCTTGGGCACAGGGTCCGTCGTTCAGCCCCAGCATTTT. Amino acids: CASSLGTGSVVQPQHF. The full variable domain, completed using reference TRBV5-5 and TRBJ1-5, is DAGVTQSPTHLIKTRGQQVTLRCSPISGHKSVSWYQQVLGQGPQFIFQYYEKEERGRGNFPDRFSARQFPNYSSELNVNALLLGDSALYLCASSLGTGSVVQPQHFGDGTRLSIL.

The gene calls are TRBV7-2 and TRBJ2-7; TRBD1 might be the D (6 bases). The CDR3 is made up of 13 amino acids. Germline loops: CDR1 SGHTA, CDR2 FQGNSA. Deletions cut 5 bases from V and 2 bases from J, with 10 bases between. CDR3 DNA: TGTGCCAGCAGCCCCCGGGACACCTACGAGCAGTACTTC. Translated, it gives CASSPRDTYEQYF.

The chain joins TRBV11-1 to TRBJ2-1; TRBD2 matches at 9 bases. The CDR3 is 15 residues long. The junction had 9 bases not matched to a gene; V was cut back by 4 bases and J by 8 bases. CDR1 is SGHAT, CDR2 FQDESV, per germline (reference sequence). The CDR3 region has the DNA TGTGCCAGCAGCTCAGGGCGGGGGGGCCTGGATGAGCAGTTCTTC. This gives the protein CASSSGRGGLDEQFF.

This clone was seen more than once but under ten times. The chain links TRBV6-6 to TRBJ2-1; 9 bases are a match to TRBD2. Germline CDR1 MNHNY, CDR2 SVGAGI (reference sequence). The J segment lost 9 bases and the V segment lost 2 bases, leaving 11 bases of the junction unmatched. The CDR3 contains 16 residues. This chain's CDR3 is CASSYEAGGPLFEQFF. The CDR3 DNA follows: TGTGCCAGCAGTTACGAGGCGGGGGGGCCTCTTTTTGAGCAGTTCTTC.

The genes are TRBV6-1 and TRBJ2-5; 9 bases are a match to TRBD2. V lost 0 bases to trimming and J lost 5 bases; unmatched junction nucleotides: 10. In germline, CDR1 is MNHNS, CDR2 SASEGT. This CDR3 has 17 residues. In nucleotides, the CDR3 is TGTGCCAGCAGTGAAGCGCTTCCGGGACTAGCAAGGGAGACCCAGTACTTC. This encodes CASSEALPGLARETQYF.

J is TRBJ1-4 and V is TRBV2, with 9 bases aligning to TRBD1. In germline, CDR1 is SNHLY, CDR2 FYNNEI. V trimming: 4 bases; J trimming: 5 bases; junction bases outside the gene matches: 11. CDR3 size: 17 residues. The chain's CDR3 is CASSADNRGLSNEKLFF. DNA for the CDR3: TGTGCCAGCAGTGCGGATAACAGGGGGCTTTCAAATGAAAAACTGTTTTTT. Full variable domain (rest looked up from reference TRBV2 and TRBJ1-4): EPEVTQTPSHQVTQMGQEVILRCVPISNHLYFYWYRQILGQKVEFLVSFYNNEISEKSEIFDDQFSVERPDGSNFTLKIRSTKLEDSAMYFCASSADNRGLSNEKLFFGSGTQLSVL.